The 2 T cell receptor beta chains below all came from one sample that was sequenced in a study of glioma-infiltrating T cells after dendritic cell vaccination. Some clones are missing from TCRdb's copy, which holds only in-frame ones; the method was immunoSEQ multiplex PCR. The data hold tens of thousands of clones, with 85% observed a single time. The sample here was blood, taken before dendritic cell vaccination. The receptors shown here come from a human donor with glioblastoma.

This chain connects TRBV6-1 to TRBJ1-1; D remains unclear. The V gene lost 7 bases and the J gene lost 5 bases, with 14 bases spanning the gap. The CDR3 sequence is 13 residues long. Germline CDR1 is MNHNS and CDR2 is SASEGT. The CDR3 DNA reads as TGTGCCAGCATCTACCCCGGCGGGACTGAAGCTTTCTTT. Amino acids: CASIYPGGTEAFF.

This clone was picked up one time. V gene TRBV30 combines with J gene TRBJ2-5; 7 positions match TRBD2. V was clipped by 0 bases and J by 1 base; unmatched bases: 5. Looked up from germline, CDR1 is GTSNPN and CDR2 is SVGIG (reference sequence). The CDR3 runs 15 residues. The chain's CDR3 is CAWSVDGGTQETQYF. For the CDR3, the DNA is TGTGCCTGGAGTGTAGACGGGGGGACCCAAGAGACCCAGTACTTC.